This T cell receptor beta chain was profiled in a study of cytomegalovirus exposure and HLA in healthy donors. It was with 60 Vbeta and 13 Jbeta primers that the PCR ran. TCRdb's copy holds only in-frame clones and misses some; the assay was immunoSEQ multiplex PCR. The repertoire holds roughly 180,000 clones, with 80% to 90% as singletons. The germline CDR1 and CDR2 sequences are LNHDA and SQIVND (reference sequence). This CDR3 spans 16 amino acids. The V gene end was trimmed by 8 bases and the J gene end by 4 bases; junction bases not matched to a gene: 13. The J gene is TRBJ2-3, the V gene TRBV19; 9 nucleotides line up with TRBD2. Sequenced: PBMCs. The clonotype originates from a man between 18 and 29 years old in good health and CMV-seropositive. CDR3 in amino acids: CASCPARRGGSDTQYF. The CDR3 coding sequence is TGTGCCAGTTGCCCCGCTAGGCGGGGGGGCTCAGATACGCAGTATTTT.